These 29 T cell receptor beta chains share one sample of origin, sequenced in a study of cytomegalovirus exposure and HLA in healthy donors. 13 Jbeta primers and 60 Vbeta primers were used for the PCR. Libraries were prepared by immunoSEQ multiplex PCR; TCRdb keeps only in-frame clonotypes and omits some of them. The data hold some 150,000 clones, with roughly 77% observed a single time. The specimen sequenced was PBMCs. The receptors stem from a human donor in good health.

The V call is TRBV30, the J call TRBJ1-4; a weak D match, TRBD1 (6 bases). This CDR3 has 15 amino acids. Germline CDR1 is GTSNPN and CDR2 is SVGIG (reference sequence). V was cut by 0 bases and J by 1 base, with 9 bases left in between. CDR3 in amino acids: CAWSVLQGTNEKLFF. CDR3 coding DNA: TGTGCCTGGAGTGTCCTACAGGGAACTAATGAAAAACTGTTTTTT.

The genes are TRBV7-9 and TRBJ1-3; D is uncertain. Between the trimmed V and J ends, which lost 3 bases and 4 bases, there was a span of 13 bases. Per germline, CDR1 SEHNR and CDR2 FQNEAQ (reference sequence). This CDR3 is 15 amino acids long. The CDR3 region has the DNA TGTGCCAGCAGCTTTTTACGCGGGAAGGGAAACACCATATATTTT. It translates to CASSFLRGKGNTIYF.

This clone was picked up one time. The chain links TRBV18 to TRBJ2-5; maybe TRBD1 (7 bases). CDR3 length: 15 residues. V shed 0 bases and J shed 2 bases, with 10 bases lying between them. The germline V gene has CDR1 KGHSH and CDR2 LQKENI. CDR3 coding DNA: TGTGCCAGCTCACCACCGACAGGGAGGCAAGAGACCCAGTACTTC. It specifies CASSPPTGRQETQYF. Variable domain in full (rest from reference TRBV18 and TRBJ2-5): NAGVMQNPRHLVRRRGQEARLRCSPMKGHSHVYWYRQLPEEGLKFMVYLQKENIIDESGMPKERFSAEFPKEGPSILRIQQVVRGDSAAYFCASSPPTGRQETQYFGPGTRLLVL.

The V call is TRBV27, the J call TRBJ2-7, with 7 bases fitting TRBD1. From germline, CDR1 is MNHEY and CDR2 SMNVEV (reference sequence). With 7 bases clipped from V and 7 bases from J, the junction kept 7 bases outside the gene matches. The CDR3 runs 12 residues. In nucleotides, the CDR3 is TGTGCCAGCAAGACAGGGTTGGAAGAGCAGTACTTC. Translation gives CASKTGLEEQYF.

The chain recombines TRBV7-8 with TRBJ1-5, with 9 bases identical to TRBD1. The V segment lost 2 bases and the J segment 6 bases; nucleotides outside the gene matches: 11. Germline-derived CDR1 and CDR2 are SGHVS and FQNEAQ. The CDR3 length is 17 residues. This chain's CDR3 is CASSLTGPGTGSQPQHF. CDR3 in DNA: TGTGCCAGCAGCTTAACAGGCCCAGGGACAGGGAGTCAGCCCCAGCATTTT.

The rearrangement links TRBV5-5 to TRBJ1-2; D is uncertain. Trimming stripped 0 bases from V and 0 bases from J, with 3 bases between. CDR1 SGHKS and CDR2 YYEKEE come from the germline V gene (reference sequence). The CDR3 has 13 residues. The CDR3 nucleotides read TGTGCCAGCAGCTTGGTTACTAACTATGGCTACACCTTC. Translated, it gives CASSLVTNYGYTF.

This sequence joins TRBV30 and TRBJ1-1; no clear D gene. Germline lookup yields CDR1 GTSNPN and CDR2 SVGIG (reference sequence). V shed 3 bases and J shed 0 bases, with 8 bases lying between them. This CDR3 region has 13 residues. CDR3 residues: CAWRPGMNTEAFF. The CDR3 coding sequence is TGTGCCTGGAGGCCCGGGATGAACACTGAAGCTTTCTTT.

This CDR3 is CASSQDQWGEQFF. CDR3 DNA sequence: TGCGCCAGCAGCCAAGATCAATGGGGCGAGCAGTTCTTC. This chain connects TRBV4-3 to TRBJ2-1; D perhaps matches TRBD1 (5 bases). There are 13 residues in the CDR3. V lost 0 bases and J lost 10, with 10 bases in between. CDR1 is LGHNA, CDR2 YSLEER, per germline.

J is TRBJ1-5 and V is TRBV7-8, with D possibly matching TRBD1 (6 bases). The V end was cut by 5 bases, the J end by 2 bases, with 10 bases between. CDR3 length equals 14 residues. Germline V gives CDR1 SGHVS, CDR2 FQNEAQ. Written as DNA, the CDR3 is TGTGCCAGCAGCCCTCGGACAGGCAATCAGCCCCAGCATTTT. Its protein product is CASSPRTGNQPQHF.

The genes are TRBV2 and TRBJ1-2; 7 bases fit TRBD1. CDR1 and CDR2 (germline): SNHLY, FYNNEI. The CDR3 is made up of 13 amino acids. The V and J ends lost 6 bases and 1 base, in that order; junction bases with no gene match: 2. The CDR3 DNA follows: TGTGCCAGCAGCCGGGACAGTAACTATGGCTACACCTTC. The encoded protein is CASSRDSNYGYTF.

Only one count was recorded for this clone. The junction departs from the called germline gene at one end, perhaps through a read error. Other DNA sequences in the sample encode the same CDR3. The chain couples TRBV28 to TRBJ1-1; D gene unclear. This CDR3 spans 11 amino acids. Germline V lookup: CDR1 MDHEN, CDR2 SYDVKM. The chain's CDR3 is CASSLPNEAFF. The CDR3 region has the DNA TGTGCCAGCAGTTTACCCAATGAAGCTTTCTTC.

The chain couples TRBV5-5 to TRBJ2-7; no reliable D call. The CDR3 sequence is 13 residues long. Germline loops: CDR1 SGHKS, CDR2 YYEKEE (reference sequence). Trimming shortened V by 4 bases and J by 6 bases, and 14 bases separated the two germline ends. The DNA for the CDR3 is TGTGCCAGCAGCCCGGTGACGTCGGGCGAGCAGTACTTC. Its protein is CASSPVTSGEQYF. Variable domain in full (rest from reference TRBV5-5 and TRBJ2-7): DAGVTQSPTHLIKTRGQQVTLRCSPISGHKSVSWYQQVLGQGPQFIFQYYEKEERGRGNFPDRFSARQFPNYSSELNVNALLLGDSALYLCASSPVTSGEQYFGPGTRLTVT.

The V call is TRBV6-5, the J call TRBJ2-2; 9 bases are a match to TRBD1. V lost 6 bases and J lost 3; bases outside the gene matches: 5. In germline, CDR1 is MNHEY, CDR2 SVGAGI. This CDR3 comprises 15 residues. The CDR3 region has the DNA TGTGCCAGCAGCATGACAGGGGGGGACACCGGGGAGCTGTTTTTT. This encodes CASSMTGGDTGELFF.

The sample holds a few counts of this clone. The chain links TRBV21-1 to TRBJ1-2; the D call in the table, TRBD1, was not verified against the DNA. TRBV21-1 is assigned pseudogene status. The CDR3 has 12 residues. In nucleotides, the CDR3 is TGTGCCAGTCCACAGGGTAGATATGGCTACACCTTC. It yields the protein CASPQGRYGYTF.

This chain links TRBV6-1 with TRBJ1-2; D unresolved. The V and J ends lost 4 bases and 4 bases respectively, with 10 bases between them. Germline V gene data show CDR1 as MNHNS and CDR2 as SASEGT. The CDR3 extends over 13 amino acids. Here the CDR3 reads CASSGAYPYGYTF. The CDR3 nucleotides are TGTGCCAGCAGTGGGGCCTACCCCTATGGCTACACCTTC.

The CDR3 DNA follows: TGCGCCAGCAGCCCGGGACTAGCGGGGTTGGAGACCCAGTACTTC. It specifies CASSPGLAGLETQYF. The chain recombines TRBV5-1 with TRBJ2-5, with 13 bases fitting TRBD2. The trim removed 4 bases at V and 5 bases at J, leaving 5 bases unmatched. CDR3 length equals 15 residues. CDR1 SGHRS and CDR2 YFSETQ come from the germline V gene.

The chain is built from TRBV28 and TRBJ1-1; 7 bases line up with TRBD1. The trim removed 5 bases at V and 3 bases at J, leaving 6 bases unmatched. From germline, CDR1 is MDHEN and CDR2 SYDVKM. CDR3 size: 14 residues. DNA for the CDR3: TGTGCCAGCAGTCCCTACAGGGGTGACACTGAAGCTTTCTTT. Translated, it gives CASSPYRGDTEAFF.

This chain connects TRBV5-6 to TRBJ2-7; D remains ambiguous. Germline loops: CDR1 SGHDT, CDR2 YYEEEE. With 0 bases removed from V and 0 bases from J, the gap between germline ends came to 4 bases. This CDR3 region has 13 residues. The CDR3 DNA follows: TGTGCCAGCAGCTTGGCAGGCTCCTACGAGCAGTACTTC. Its translation: CASSLAGSYEQYF.

The chain joins TRBV19 to TRBJ2-5; D might be TRBD2 (6 bases). CDR1 and CDR2 (germline): LNHDA, SQIVND (reference sequence). This CDR3 has 15 amino acids. V shed 4 bases and J shed 4 bases, with 16 bases lying between them. The CDR3 DNA reads as TGTGCCAGTAGTACCGGGACTGCGATTTTAGAGACCCAGTACTTC. As protein: CASSTGTAILETQYF. Based on the CDR3 plus reference TRBV19 and TRBJ2-5, the full variable domain is DGGITQSPKYLFRKEGQNVTLSCEQNLNHDAMYWYRQDPGQGLRLIYYSQIVNDFQKGDIAEGYSVSREKKESFPLTVTSAQKNPTAFYLCASSTGTAILETQYFGPGTRLLVL.

V usage is TRBV7-2 and J usage is TRBJ1-1; D not certain. CDR3 length: 14 amino acids. Trimming cost V 4 bases and J 0 bases, with 9 bases left between them. Germline values: CDR1 SGHTA, CDR2 FQGNSA. The CDR3 nucleotides are TGTGCCAGCAGCTATCAAGCACTGAACACTGAAGCTTTCTTT. The encoded protein is CASSYQALNTEAFF.

The gene calls are TRBV5-5 and TRBJ2-3, with D hard to call. Deletions cut 6 bases from V and 2 bases from J, with 10 bases between. The CDR3 contains 13 residues. Germline V gene data show CDR1 as SGHKS and CDR2 as YYEKEE (reference sequence). The CDR3, as DNA: TGTGCCAGCATTCCTACAGCCACAGATACGCAGTATTTT. It encodes CASIPTATDTQYF.

This chain links TRBV7-3 with TRBJ1-1, with TRBD1 as a possible D gene (5 bases). V lost 5 bases and J 4 bases, leaving 17 bases between the germline ends. The CDR3 contains 15 residues. Germline CDR1 SGHTA, CDR2 FQGTGA. The CDR3 here is CASSAVGGRGTEAFF. The CDR3 DNA reads TGTGCCAGCAGCGCAGTCGGGGGAAGGGGCACTGAAGCTTTCTTT.

The V call is TRBV5-4, the J call TRBJ2-1, with a tentative D call TRBD2 (6 bases). The CDR3 runs to 15 residues. V was shortened by 4 bases and J by 1 base, with 12 bases between the two germline ends. Germline V gives CDR1 SGHNT, CDR2 YYREEE (reference sequence). The DNA for the CDR3 is TGTGCCAGCAGCCCGGAGGGGCGGTCCTACAATGAGCAGTTCTTC. The encoded protein is CASSPEGRSYNEQFF.

J is TRBJ2-7 and V is TRBV30; D not resolved. V was clipped by 1 base and J by 2 bases, with 6 bases between them. CDR1 and CDR2 (germline): GTSNPN, SVGIG (reference sequence). This CDR3 comprises 12 residues. Here the CDR3 DNA reads TGTGCCTGGAGTGGGCAGGCCTACGAGCAGTACTTC. It translates to CAWSGQAYEQYF.

The chain uses TRBV25-1 and TRBJ2-1; weak D call: TRBD1 (6 bases). V lost 5 bases, J lost 6 bases, and 11 bases lay in between. The CDR3 totals 13 residues. Germline V gene sequence: CDR1 MGHDK, CDR2 SYGVNS. The CDR3 DNA is TGTGCCAGCAGTAACATACAGGGCAATGAGCAGTTCTTC. Residues: CASSNIQGNEQFF.

This clone was recorded once. The rearrangement uses TRBV27 and TRBJ1-5, with TRBD1 matching 10 bases. The CDR3 runs to 15 residues. Germline assignment: CDR1 MNHEY and CDR2 SMNVEV (reference sequence). J lost 4 bases, V lost 5 bases, and 5 bases had no gene match. The CDR3 region is CASSIDRGRNQPQHF. Written as DNA, the CDR3 is TGTGCCAGCAGTATCGACAGGGGGCGGAATCAGCCCCAGCATTTT.

Notes on this clone: Compared with germline, one end of the junction differs, possibly owing to a read error. The chain combines TRBV5-6 with TRBJ1-2, with 8 nucleotides matching TRBD1. CDR1 is SGHDT, CDR2 YYEEEE, per germline. The CDR3 runs to 14 residues. CDR3 nucleotides: TGTGCCAGCAGCTCCCGGACAGGGTGGAGTGGCTACCCCTTC. This translates into CASSSRTGWSGYPF.

The chain joins TRBV7-9 to TRBJ1-1; maybe TRBD1 (6 bases). From germline, CDR1 is SEHNR and CDR2 FQNEAQ (reference sequence). The V end lost 8 bases, the J end lost 3 bases, and 13 bases lay between the germline ends. The CDR3 totals 13 residues. CDR3 in DNA: TGTGCCAGCGGAGACAGGTCGGACACTGAAGCTTTCTTT. Residues: CASGDRSDTEAFF.

The chain carries TRBV12-5 and TRBJ2-2; 10 bases agree with TRBD1. Germline V lookup: CDR1 LGHNT, CDR2 FRNRAP. V shed 5 bases and J 2 bases; nucleotides not matched to a gene: 8. There are 17 residues in the CDR3. CDR3 sequence reads: CASGTPGTGDNTGELFF. DNA for the CDR3: TGTGCTAGTGGTACCCCCGGGACAGGGGACAACACCGGGGAGCTGTTTTTT.